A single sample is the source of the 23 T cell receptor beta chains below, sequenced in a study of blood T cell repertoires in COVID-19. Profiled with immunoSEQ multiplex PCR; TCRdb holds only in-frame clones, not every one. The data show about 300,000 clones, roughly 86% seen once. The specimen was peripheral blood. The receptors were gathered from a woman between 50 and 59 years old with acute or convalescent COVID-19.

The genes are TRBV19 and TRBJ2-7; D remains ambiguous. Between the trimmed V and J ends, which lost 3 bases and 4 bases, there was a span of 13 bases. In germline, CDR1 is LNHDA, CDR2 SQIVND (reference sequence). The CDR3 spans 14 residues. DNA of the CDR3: TGTGCCAGTAGTATGGCAGGCTTATTGTACGAGCAGTACTTC. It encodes CASSMAGLLYEQYF.

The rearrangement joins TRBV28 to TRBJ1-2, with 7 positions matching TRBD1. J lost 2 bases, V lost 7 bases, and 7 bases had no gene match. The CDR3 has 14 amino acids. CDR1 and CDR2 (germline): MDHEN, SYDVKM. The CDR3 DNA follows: TGTGCCAGCAAAAATCCGGGACAGAACTATGGCTACACCTTC. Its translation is CASKNPGQNYGYTF.

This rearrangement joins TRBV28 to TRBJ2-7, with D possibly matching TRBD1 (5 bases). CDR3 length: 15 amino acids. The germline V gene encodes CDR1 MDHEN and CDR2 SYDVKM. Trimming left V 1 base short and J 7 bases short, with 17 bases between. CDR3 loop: CASSLLSGRVPEQYF. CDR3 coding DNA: TGTGCCAGCAGTTTATTATCCGGCAGGGTTCCGGAGCAGTACTTC.

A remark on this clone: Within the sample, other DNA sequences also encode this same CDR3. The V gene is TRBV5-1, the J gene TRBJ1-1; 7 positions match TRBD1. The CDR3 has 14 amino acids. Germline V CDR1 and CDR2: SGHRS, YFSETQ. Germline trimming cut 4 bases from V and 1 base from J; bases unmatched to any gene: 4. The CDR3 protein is CASSQTGSNTEAFF. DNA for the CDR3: TGCGCCAGCAGCCAGACAGGGTCGAACACTGAAGCTTTCTTT.

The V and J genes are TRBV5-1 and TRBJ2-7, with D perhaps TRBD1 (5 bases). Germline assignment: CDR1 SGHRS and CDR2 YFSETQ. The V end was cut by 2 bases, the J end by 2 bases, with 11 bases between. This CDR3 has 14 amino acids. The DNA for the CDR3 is TGCGCCAGCAGCTTCAGGGATGGGCCCTACGAGCAGTACTTC. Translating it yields CASSFRDGPYEQYF.

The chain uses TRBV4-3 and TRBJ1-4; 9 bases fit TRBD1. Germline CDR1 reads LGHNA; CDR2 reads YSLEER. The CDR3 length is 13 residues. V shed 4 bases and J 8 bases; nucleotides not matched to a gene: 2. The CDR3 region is CASSLQGAEKLFF. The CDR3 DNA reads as TGCGCCAGCAGCCTACAGGGGGCGGAAAAACTGTTTTTT.

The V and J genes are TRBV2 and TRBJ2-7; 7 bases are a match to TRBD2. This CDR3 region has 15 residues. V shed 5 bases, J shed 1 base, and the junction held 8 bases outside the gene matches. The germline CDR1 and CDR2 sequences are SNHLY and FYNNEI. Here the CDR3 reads CASSPTSPTSYEQYF. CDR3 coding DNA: TGTGCCAGCAGTCCGACTAGCCCTACTTCCTACGAGCAGTACTTC.

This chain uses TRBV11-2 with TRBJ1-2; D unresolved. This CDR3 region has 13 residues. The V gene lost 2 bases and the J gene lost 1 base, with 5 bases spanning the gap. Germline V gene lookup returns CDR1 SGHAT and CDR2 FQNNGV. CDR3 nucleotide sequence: TGTGCCAGCAGCTTAACCAGTAACTATGGCTACACCTTC. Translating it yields CASSLTSNYGYTF.

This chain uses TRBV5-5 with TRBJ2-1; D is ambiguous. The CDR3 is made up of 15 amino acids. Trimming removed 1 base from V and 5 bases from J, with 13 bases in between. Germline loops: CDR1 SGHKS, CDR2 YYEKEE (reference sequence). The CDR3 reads CASSLSVLIDNEQFF. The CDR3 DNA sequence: TGTGCCAGCAGCTTGTCGGTTTTAATAGACAATGAGCAGTTCTTC. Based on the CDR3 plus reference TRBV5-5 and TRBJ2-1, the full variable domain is DAGVTQSPTHLIKTRGQQVTLRCSPISGHKSVSWYQQVLGQGPQFIFQYYEKEERGRGNFPDRFSARQFPNYSSELNVNALLLGDSALYLCASSLSVLIDNEQFFGPGTRLTVL.

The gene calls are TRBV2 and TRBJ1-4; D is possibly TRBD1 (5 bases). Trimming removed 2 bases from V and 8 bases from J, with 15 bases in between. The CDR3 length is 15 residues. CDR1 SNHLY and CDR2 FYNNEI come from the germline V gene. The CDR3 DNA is TGTGCCAGCAGTGAATCGGGGGGGGTTTGGGAAAAACTGTTTTTT. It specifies CASSESGGVWEKLFF.

DNA for the CDR3: TGTGCCAGCAGCTTAGTAGGAGGGTCCGGGACTGAAGCTTTCTTT. It specifies CASSLVGGSGTEAFF. The chain uses TRBV7-3 and TRBJ1-1; D unclear. V lost 2 bases, J lost 5 bases, and 15 bases lay in between. This CDR3 spans 15 amino acids. CDR1 is SGHTA, CDR2 FQGTGA, per germline.

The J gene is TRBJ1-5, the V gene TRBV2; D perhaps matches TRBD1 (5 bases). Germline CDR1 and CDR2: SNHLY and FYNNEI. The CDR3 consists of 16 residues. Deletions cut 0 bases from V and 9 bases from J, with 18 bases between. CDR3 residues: CASSEAGGTSVSPQHF. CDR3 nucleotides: TGTGCCAGCAGTGAAGCCGGAGGGACCTCAGTCTCGCCCCAGCATTTT.

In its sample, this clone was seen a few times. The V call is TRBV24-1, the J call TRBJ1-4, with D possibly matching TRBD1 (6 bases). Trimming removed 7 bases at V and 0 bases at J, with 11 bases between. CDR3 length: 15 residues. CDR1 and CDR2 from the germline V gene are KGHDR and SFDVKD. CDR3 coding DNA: TGTGCCACCAGAGGGGGAGATTCAACTAATGAAAAACTGTTTTTT. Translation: CATRGGDSTNEKLFF.

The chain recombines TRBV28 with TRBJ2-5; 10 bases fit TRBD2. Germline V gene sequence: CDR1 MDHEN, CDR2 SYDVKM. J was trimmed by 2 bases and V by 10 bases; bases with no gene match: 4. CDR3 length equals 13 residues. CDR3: CATGTSDQETQYF. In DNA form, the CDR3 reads TGTGCCACCGGGACTAGCGATCAAGAGACCCAGTACTTC. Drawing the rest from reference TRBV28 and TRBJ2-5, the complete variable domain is DVKVTQSSRYLVKRTGEKVFLECVQDMDHENMFWYRQDPGLGLRLIYFSYDVKMKEKGDIPEGYSVSREKKERFSLILESASTNQTSMYLCATGTSDQETQYFGPGTRLLVL.

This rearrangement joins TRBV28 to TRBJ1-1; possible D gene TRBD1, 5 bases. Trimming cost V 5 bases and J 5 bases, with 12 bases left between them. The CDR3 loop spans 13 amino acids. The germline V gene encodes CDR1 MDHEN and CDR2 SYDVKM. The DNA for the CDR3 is TGTGCCAGCAGTCCTTACCGACAGACTGAAGCTTTCTTT. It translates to CASSPYRQTEAFF. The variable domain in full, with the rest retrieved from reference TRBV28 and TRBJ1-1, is DVKVTQSSRYLVKRTGEKVFLECVQDMDHENMFWYRQDPGLGLRLIYFSYDVKMKEKGDIPEGYSVSREKKERFSLILESASTNQTSMYLCASSPYRQTEAFFGQGTRLTVV.

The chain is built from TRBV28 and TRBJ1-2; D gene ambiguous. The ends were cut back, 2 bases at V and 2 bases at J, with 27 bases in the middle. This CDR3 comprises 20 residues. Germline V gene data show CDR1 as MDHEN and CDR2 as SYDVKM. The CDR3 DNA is TGTGCCAGCAGTTTAGCGTATTTCCGGGGTAGTTCGCGAGCAAACTATGGCTACACCTTC. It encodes CASSLAYFRGSSRANYGYTF.

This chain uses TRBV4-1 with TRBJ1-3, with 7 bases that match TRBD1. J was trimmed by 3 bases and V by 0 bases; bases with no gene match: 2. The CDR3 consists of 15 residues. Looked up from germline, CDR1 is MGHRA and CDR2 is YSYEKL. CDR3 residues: CASSQEQGFGNTIYF. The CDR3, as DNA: TGCGCCAGCAGCCAAGAACAGGGGTTTGGAAACACCATATATTTT.

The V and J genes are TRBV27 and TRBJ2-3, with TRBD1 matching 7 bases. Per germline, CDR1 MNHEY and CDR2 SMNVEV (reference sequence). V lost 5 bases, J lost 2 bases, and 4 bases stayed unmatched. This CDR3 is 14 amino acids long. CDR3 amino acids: CASSTGTDTDTQYF. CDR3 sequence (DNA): TGTGCCAGCAGTACCGGGACAGACACAGATACGCAGTATTTT.

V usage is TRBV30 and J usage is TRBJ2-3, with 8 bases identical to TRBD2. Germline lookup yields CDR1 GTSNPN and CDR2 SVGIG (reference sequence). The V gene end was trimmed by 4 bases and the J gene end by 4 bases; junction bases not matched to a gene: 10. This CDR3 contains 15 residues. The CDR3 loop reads CAWTIAGIRADTQYF. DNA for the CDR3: TGTGCCTGGACCATAGCGGGAATACGGGCAGATACGCAGTATTTT.

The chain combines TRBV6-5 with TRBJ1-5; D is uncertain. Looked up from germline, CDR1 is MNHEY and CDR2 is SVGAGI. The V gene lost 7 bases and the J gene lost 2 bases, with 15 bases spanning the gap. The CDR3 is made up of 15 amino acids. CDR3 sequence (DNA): TGTGCCAGCATGAAAACCCAGGAGGGCAATCAGCCCCAGCATTTT. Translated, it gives CASMKTQEGNQPQHF.

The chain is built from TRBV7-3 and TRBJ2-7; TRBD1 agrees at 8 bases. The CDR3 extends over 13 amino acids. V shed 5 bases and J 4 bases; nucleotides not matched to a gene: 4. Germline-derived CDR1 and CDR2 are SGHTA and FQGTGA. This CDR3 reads CASSPDRGYEQYF. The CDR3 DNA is TGTGCCAGCAGCCCAGACAGGGGTTACGAGCAGTACTTC.

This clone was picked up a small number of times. The CDR3 protein is CASSLRTGGHGEQYF. The CDR3 DNA follows: TGTGCCAGCAGCTTGCGGACAGGGGGCCATGGAGAGCAGTACTTC. This chain uses TRBV14 with TRBJ2-7, with TRBD1 matching over 11 bases. CDR3 length: 15 amino acids. Germline V gene lookup returns CDR1 SGHDN and CDR2 FVKESK. V shed 5 bases, J shed 7 bases, and the junction held 10 bases outside the gene matches.

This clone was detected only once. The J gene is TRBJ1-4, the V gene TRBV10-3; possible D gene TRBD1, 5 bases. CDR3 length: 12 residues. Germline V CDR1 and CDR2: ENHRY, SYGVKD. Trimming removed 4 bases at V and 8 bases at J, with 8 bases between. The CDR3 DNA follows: TGTGCCATCAGTGCTAACAGGGAAAAACTGTTTTTT. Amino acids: CAISANREKLFF.